This T cell receptor beta chain appears in the sequencing data of a study of shared clonotypes between healthy human individuals. Whole-study findings and limits: Investigators expected sequencing depth to affect clonotype sharing among donors. Genetic and exposure-history diversity was limited by the small donor number.

As to this clone: Its antigen is not identified.

Every contributor of samples was a Caucasian grown-up residing in Nashville, Tennessee. It was at deep level that the assay was run. The method was immunoSEQ multiplex PCR; TCRdb's version includes in-frame clones alone and lacks a portion of them. Of hundreds of thousands of clones in the sample, just over 75% were seen once. Between the trimmed V and J ends, which lost 2 bases and 1 base, there was a span of 5 bases. Germline V gene data show CDR1 as GTSNPN and CDR2 as SVGIG (reference sequence). This CDR3 has 13 residues. The chain combines TRBV30 with TRBJ2-2; D is unresolved. The TCR sequence derives from a middle-aged woman in good health. Some clones in this sample may be carry-over from other donors' samples. Source material: PBMCs. CDR3 DNA sequence: TGTGCCTGGAGTACACAGAACACCGGGGAGCTGTTTTTT. Translated, it gives CAWSTQNTGELFF.